These 10 T cell receptor beta chains were sequenced from one sample in a study of shared clonotypes between healthy human individuals. Some clones are missing from TCRdb's copy, which holds only in-frame ones; the method was immunoSEQ multiplex PCR. The sample shows 950,000 to 1,200,000 clones, roughly 80% of them seen only once. Sequencing used memory CD4+ T cells from PBMCs. As to subset: CD45RA-negative fraction. Source of these receptors: a man aged 18 to 29 in good health. Some clones in this sample may be carry-over from other donors' samples.

J is TRBJ1-1 and V is TRBV2; D may be TRBD1 (6 bases). The CDR3 runs to 12 residues. The ends were cut back, 6 bases at V and 5 bases at J, with 10 bases in the middle. Germline lookup yields CDR1 SNHLY and CDR2 FYNNEI. The chain's CDR3 is CASSETGTEAFF. The CDR3 DNA is TGTGCCAGCAGCGAAACAGGGACTGAAGCTTTCTTT.

The rearrangement joins TRBV28 to TRBJ1-3; 7 nucleotides line up with TRBD1. The junction had 8 bases not matched to a gene; V was cut back by 6 bases and J by 0 bases. The length of the CDR3 is 16 residues. Germline loops: CDR1 MDHEN, CDR2 SYDVKM. CDR3 protein: CASRAGGTASGNTIYF. The CDR3 DNA is TGTGCCAGCAGGGCGGGAGGGACAGCCTCTGGAAACACCATATATTTT.

This clone has just one count. DNA for the CDR3: TGTGCCAGCAGCTTAGGGGCGGGCGGTAATGAAAAACTGTTTTTT. Its protein is CASSLGAGGNEKLFF. The rearrangement links TRBV7-9 to TRBJ1-4; unclear D gene. Trimming stripped 1 base from V and 4 bases from J, with 10 bases between. CDR3 length: 15 residues. The germline gives CDR1 SEHNR, CDR2 FQNEAQ (reference sequence).

The chain uses TRBV7-2 and TRBJ2-3, with D possibly being TRBD2 (7 bases). V lost 5 bases, J lost 2 bases, and 17 bases lay in between. The germline V gene encodes CDR1 SGHTA and CDR2 FQGNSA. The CDR3 contains 16 residues. The CDR3 coding sequence is TGTGCCAGCAGCCCCACGCGGGGGCACTACACAGATACGCAGTATTTT. It encodes CASSPTRGHYTDTQYF.

This sequence joins TRBV19 and TRBJ2-7; D is possibly TRBD1 or TRBD2 (5 bases each). V lost 3 bases and J lost 3, with 9 bases in between. The CDR3 length is 13 residues. Germline V lookup: CDR1 LNHDA, CDR2 SQIVND (reference sequence). In DNA form, the CDR3 reads TGTGCCAGTAGTATGGGGGAAGGCTACGAGCAGTACTTC. Residues: CASSMGEGYEQYF.

The chain combines TRBV19 with TRBJ2-7; maybe TRBD2 (6 bases). The CDR3 runs to 15 residues. Per the germline V gene, CDR1 is LNHDA and CDR2 is SQIVND (reference sequence). Trimming removed 3 bases at V and 4 bases at J, with 16 bases between. CDR3 bases: TGTGCCAGTAGTATCGGGACTCCCCGTGGATACGAGCAGTACTTC. Translation: CASSIGTPRGYEQYF.

This clone came up once. This chain joins TRBV27 and TRBJ2-7; D unresolved. Trimming removed 2 bases at V and 4 bases at J, with 15 bases between. The CDR3 runs to 15 residues. CDR1 MNHEY and CDR2 SMNVEV come from the germline V gene (reference sequence). The CDR3 loop is CASSLQGIRSYEQYF. CDR3 nucleotides: TGTGCCAGCAGTTTACAAGGGATTCGCTCTTACGAGCAGTACTTC.

The chain combines TRBV7-2 with TRBJ2-1, with 8 bases matching TRBD1. Losses at the gene ends were 4 bases for V and 7 bases for J; bases not matched to a gene: 9. Germline-derived CDR1 and CDR2 are SGHTA and FQGNSA. The CDR3 loop spans 15 amino acids. The CDR3 DNA reads TGTGCCAGCAGCTCCTCCGGGACAGGATGGAATGAGCAGTTCTTC. This encodes CASSSSGTGWNEQFF. Full variable domain (rest looked up from reference TRBV7-2 and TRBJ2-1): GAGVSQSPSNKVTEKGKDVELRCDPISGHTALYWYRQSLGQGLEFLIYFQGNSAPDKSGLPSDRFSAERTGGSVSTLTIQRTQQEDSAVYLCASSSSGTGWNEQFFGPGTRLTVL.

This clone is a singleton in its sample. DNA of the CDR3: TGTGCCAGCTCACCAGATATAATGAACACTGAAGCTTTCTTT. Translating it yields CASSPDIMNTEAFF. The J gene is TRBJ1-1, the V gene TRBV18; D gene uncertain. Trimming shortened V by 2 bases and J by 0 bases, and 7 bases separated the two germline ends. This CDR3 spans 14 amino acids. Looked up from germline, CDR1 is KGHSH and CDR2 is LQKENI.

This rearrangement joins TRBV7-2 to TRBJ1-2; D may be TRBD1 (6 bases). Germline V gene lookup returns CDR1 SGHTA and CDR2 FQGNSA. The V gene lost 5 bases and the J gene lost 2 bases, with 9 bases spanning the gap. The CDR3 totals 13 residues. CDR3 residues: CASSITGNYGYTF. CDR3 nucleotides: TGTGCCAGCAGCATTACAGGGAACTATGGCTACACCTTC.